Here is one TCR beta chain with its context. V was pared by 0 bases and J by 2 bases, with 8 bases of the junction left unmatched. In germline, CDR1 is SGDLS, CDR2 YYNGEE. The CDR3 length is 16 residues. Authors' data handling: Amplifying reference gene primers gave estimates of nucleated cell counts. Assay used: immunoSEQ multiplex PCR; TCRdb lists only in-frame clones, some missing. D and trimming come from the DNA, and the V and J calls and clone size come from that table. The sample has 70,000 to 85,000 clones; approximately 90% are singletons. This sample stems from a study of blood T cell repertoires in COVID-19.

The TCR originated in a man aged 65 to 85 with active or convalescent COVID-19. The genes are TRBV9 and TRBJ2-7; 7 nucleotides agree with TRBD2. The sample comprised peripheral blood. The CDR3 spells CASSVGMGGNTYEQYF. The DNA of the CDR3 is TGTGCCAGCAGCGTAGGGATGGGGGGGAACACCTACGAGCAGTACTTC.